The 5 T cell receptor beta chains given below trace back to one sample, sequenced in a study of CD4 T cells in relation to SARS-CoV-2 and coronaviruses. Data came from immunoSEQ multiplex PCR; TCRdb stores just in-frame clones and leaves some out. The sample records tens of thousands of clones, approximately 88% being singletons. The sequencing sample was made of memory CD4+ T cells from PBMCs. All receptors derive from an adult with COVID-19.

This rearrangement joins TRBV2 to TRBJ1-5, with D perhaps matching TRBD1 (6 bases). The CDR3 runs 15 residues. V lost 2 bases to trimming and J lost 4 bases, with 12 bases between them. Germline loops: CDR1 SNHLY, CDR2 FYNNEI. CDR3 loop: CASSESGQKNQPQHF. The CDR3 DNA is TGTGCCAGCAGTGAATCTGGACAGAAGAATCAGCCCCAGCATTTT.

The chain couples TRBV9 to TRBJ1-2; D call uncertain. Deletions cut 4 bases from V and 8 bases from J, with 18 bases between. CDR3 length: 14 amino acids. CDR1 SGDLS and CDR2 YYNGEE come from the germline V gene. For the CDR3, the DNA is TGTGCCAGCAGCTCCAAAGAAAGCGTCGCGGGCTACACCTTC. It encodes CASSSKESVAGYTF.

This chain links TRBV2 with TRBJ1-2; D uncertain. V shed 5 bases and J shed 1 base, with 8 bases lying between them. The CDR3 length is 13 residues. Germline V lookup: CDR1 SNHLY, CDR2 FYNNEI. For the CDR3, the DNA is TGTGCCAGCAGTAATACAAATAACTATGGCTACACCTTC. This encodes CASSNTNNYGYTF.

This chain links TRBV5-4 with TRBJ2-3; TRBD2 agrees at 7 bases. This CDR3 spans 14 amino acids. Germline-derived CDR1 and CDR2 are SGHNT and YYREEE (reference sequence). V was clipped by 6 bases and J by 2 bases; unmatched bases: 6. DNA for the CDR3: TGTGCCAGCACCCTAAGCGGGAACACAGATACGCAGTATTTT. It encodes CASTLSGNTDTQYF.

This clone has only one observation. CDR3 DNA: TGTGCCAGTAGTCTTGAACGACAGTCCGAGCAGTACTTC. Its protein product is CASSLERQSEQYF. V gene TRBV19 combines with J gene TRBJ2-7; TRBD1 is a possible D gene (5 bases). Trimming stripped 5 bases from V and 6 bases from J, with 14 bases between. The CDR3 runs to 13 residues. Germline assignment: CDR1 LNHDA and CDR2 SQIVND (reference sequence).